This T cell receptor beta chain was identified during a study of blood T cell repertoires in COVID-19. Participants reported their clinical history, and cohort assignment relied on those reports. V lost 3 bases, J lost 0 bases, and 2 bases stayed unmatched. The CDR3 totals 16 residues. CDR1 and CDR2 (germline): SEHNR, FQNEAQ (reference sequence). The authors' processing: Scientists estimated how many nucleated cells there were by amplifying reference gene primers. The assay was immunoSEQ multiplex PCR, and TCRdb's table has in-frame clones only and misses some. V and J calls and clone size are copied from that table; D and trimming were computed from the DNA. The top ten clones hold approximately 1.9% of a sample with around 330,000 clones, 85% of them seen once.

J is TRBJ2-1 and V is TRBV7-9, with 10 nucleotides matching TRBD2. The sequence was obtained from a woman aged 30 to 39 who had been exposed to COVID-19. Sequences were obtained from PBMCs or T cells enriched from blood (not recorded which). The CDR3 DNA follows: TGTGCCAGCAGCTTTCTAGCGGGGGTCTCCTACAATGAGCAGTTCTTC. Protein sequence: CASSFLAGVSYNEQFF.